Sequencing of this T cell receptor beta chain was carried out in a study of control samples from healthy donors and cancer patients. Sequenced by immunoSEQ multiplex PCR; TCRdb stores in-frame clones only, minus some. Among 170,000 or so clones listed, nearly 90% were seen once. CDR1 and CDR2 (germline): MDHEN, SYDVKM. V lost 8 bases, J lost 1 base, and 18 bases lay in between. The CDR3 spans 16 residues. The chain couples TRBV28 to TRBJ1-5; no definite D call. This clonotype was sampled from a woman aged 50 to 60 in good health. The sample was blood. The CDR3 loop reads CASSYGAVGSNQPQHF. DNA for the CDR3: TGTGCCAGCTCCTACGGAGCGGTCGGGAGCAATCAGCCCCAGCATTTT.